A single T cell receptor (beta chain) is shown here with its context. V lost 5 bases to trimming and J lost 7 bases, with 9 bases between them. Germline-derived CDR1 and CDR2 are SNHLY and FYNNEI. The CDR3 consists of 12 residues. Amplified TCR beta CDR3 regions derived from RNA transcripts. The HTBI primer set drove a first-round RT-PCR of the TCR CDR3. TCRdb processed the multiplex PCR reads anew with MiXCR; each CDR3 protein has one entry. The table has more than 550,000 distinct CDR3 sequences, roughly a sixth seen once. With a duration under 2 months, the hyperthyroidism was newly diagnosed in patients aged 18 to 65. Diagnostic decisions used clinical symptoms, serum thyroxine and TRAb, thyroid ultrasound and orbital computed tomography. These data belong to a study of T cells in Graves' hyperthyroidism and ophthalmopathy.

The chain joins TRBV2 to TRBJ2-1; unclear D gene. This receptor was identified in a man in his fifties or sixties with Graves' hyperthyroidism. The sequenced material came from blood. In nucleotides, the CDR3 is TGTGCCAGCAGTCCGGAGACGAATGAGCAGTTCTTC. It encodes CASSPETNEQFF.